Listed here is a single T cell receptor (beta chain). Germline CDR1 and CDR2: MGHRA and YSYEKL. The CDR3 runs 14 residues. Trimming cost V 3 bases and J 2 bases, with 10 bases left between them. The entry originates in a study of blood T cell repertoires in COVID-19. Study background: T cells, B-cell-depleted T cells, or PBMCs supplied cDNA or gDNA.

Clinical histories supplied by participants themselves formed the basis of cohort assignment. The table came from immunoSEQ multiplex PCR; TCRdb's copy has only in-frame clones and leaves some out. Among about 260,000 clones listed, approximately 90% were seen once. The rearrangement uses TRBV4-1 and TRBJ2-5, with D perhaps TRBD2 (5 bases). The receptor's source is a man aged 40-49 years who had been exposed to COVID-19. Sequencing was performed on PBMCs or T cells enriched from blood (not recorded which). CDR3 bases: TGCGCCAGCAGCCAGCTCCCGGGGCAAGAGACCCAGTACTTC. This gives the protein CASSQLPGQETQYF.